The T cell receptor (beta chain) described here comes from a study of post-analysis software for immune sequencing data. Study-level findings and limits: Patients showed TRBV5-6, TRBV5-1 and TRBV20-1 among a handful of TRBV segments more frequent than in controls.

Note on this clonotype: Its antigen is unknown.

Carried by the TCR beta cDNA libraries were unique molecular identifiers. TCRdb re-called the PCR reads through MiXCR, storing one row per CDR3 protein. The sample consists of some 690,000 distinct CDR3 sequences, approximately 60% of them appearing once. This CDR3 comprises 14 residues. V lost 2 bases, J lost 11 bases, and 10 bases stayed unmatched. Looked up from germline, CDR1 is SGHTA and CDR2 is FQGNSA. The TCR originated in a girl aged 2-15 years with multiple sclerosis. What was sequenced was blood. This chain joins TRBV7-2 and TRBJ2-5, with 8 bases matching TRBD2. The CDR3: CASSLLGGGSEQYF. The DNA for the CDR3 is TGTGCCAGCAGCTTACTGGGCGGGGGGAGTGAGCAGTACTTC.